Below are 17 T cell receptor beta chains sequenced from a single sample in a study of monozygotic twins with inflammatory bowel disease. One entry per CDR3 protein, without DNA, is what TCRdb gives after re-calling the 5' RACE reads. Here the sample table reports around 140,000 distinct CDR3 sequences. Sequencing was performed on blood. Every receptor here comes from a human donor with ulcerative colitis or Crohn's disease, or a healthy co-twin of an affected twin (not recorded which).

This sequence joins TRBV11-2 and TRBJ2-5. Looked up from germline, CDR1 is SGHAT and CDR2 is FQNNGV. The CDR3 runs to 14 residues. The CDR3 reads CASSLGNSQETQYF.

The chain employs TRBV7-9 and TRBJ1-1. This CDR3 region has 13 residues. Germline CDR1 SEHNR, CDR2 FQNEAQ (reference sequence). CDR3 sequence reads: CASSLEMNTEAFF.

The J gene is TRBJ1-5, the V gene TRBV28; TCRdb lists TRBD1, though no DNA is available to test this call. Germline assignment: CDR1 MDHEN and CDR2 SYDVKM. This CDR3 has 14 amino acids. The CDR3 loop is CASSPDRVGQPQHF.

The chain carries TRBV5-5 and TRBJ2-3; TCRdb's D call, TRBD2, is unchecked because there is no DNA. Germline assignment: CDR1 SGHKS and CDR2 YYEKEE (reference sequence). This CDR3 region has 16 residues. The CDR3 region is CASSLALGQNTDTQYF.

V and J are TRBV11-2 and TRBJ2-7; TCRdb's D gene call, TRBD2, goes unchecked for lack of DNA. The CDR3 runs to 14 residues. Per the germline V gene, CDR1 is SGHAT and CDR2 is FQNNGV. The CDR3 sequence is CASSLALGLAEQYF.

J is TRBJ2-3 and V is TRBV15; without DNA, the TCRdb call of TRBD1 cannot be checked. The V gene's germline CDR1 is LNHNV and CDR2 YYDKDF (reference sequence). The CDR3 spans 13 residues. CDR3 protein: CATSLDITDTQYF. Full variable domain (remainder filled in from reference TRBV15 and TRBJ2-3): DAMVIQNPRYQVTQFGKPVTLSCSQTLNHNVMYWYQQKSSQAPKLLFHYYDKDFNNEADTPDNFQSRRPNTSFCFLDIRSPGLGDTAMYLCATSLDITDTQYFGPGTRLTVL.

J is TRBJ2-5 and V is TRBV7-9; checking the TCRdb D call of TRBD1 is not possible without DNA. Looked up from germline, CDR1 is SEHNR and CDR2 is FQNEAQ (reference sequence). The CDR3 consists of 13 residues. CDR3 region: CASSLSRGETQYF.

The J gene is TRBJ1-6, the V gene TRBV18. This CDR3 is built from 15 residues. Germline CDR1 is KGHSH and CDR2 is LQKENI. The CDR3 is CASSPPDGRISPLHF.

The chain is built from TRBV2 and TRBJ2-7; with no DNA, the TCRdb D assignment of TRBD1 cannot be verified. Germline loops: CDR1 SNHLY, CDR2 FYNNEI. The CDR3 loop spans 16 amino acids. The CDR3 loop reads CASSGQGGGGSYEQYF.

The V gene is TRBV6-5, the J gene TRBJ2-7; TCRdb selects TRBD1, and the lack of DNA leaves this call unchecked. Germline CDR1 reads MNHEY; CDR2 reads SVGAGI. This CDR3 comprises 14 residues. CDR3 loop: CASGQGVRAYEQYF.

The chain has TRBV28 and TRBJ1-5; the D call from TCRdb, TRBD1, cannot be confirmed without DNA. Germline CDR1 MDHEN, CDR2 SYDVKM. The CDR3 is 15 amino acids. The CDR3: CASSLIRGGSQPQHF.

CDR3: CASSRGQGYTGELFF. V gene TRBV7-3 combines with J gene TRBJ2-2; the TCRdb D gene call, TRBD1, has no DNA to confirm it. Germline V gene sequence: CDR1 SGHTA, CDR2 FQGTGA. This CDR3 is 15 amino acids long.

This chain uses TRBV28 with TRBJ2-7; the TRBD1 assignment by TCRdb is unverifiable without DNA. Germline V gives CDR1 MDHEN, CDR2 SYDVKM. This CDR3 is 18 amino acids long. CDR3 amino acids: CASSHPTADGKRAYEQYF.

The chain couples TRBV20-1 to TRBJ2-7; TCRdb indicates TRBD1, and absent DNA this call remains unverified. The CDR3 is 14 amino acids. In germline, CDR1 is DFQATT, CDR2 SNEGSKA (reference sequence). The CDR3 reads CSAQPGTGAYEQYF.

The CDR3 protein is CASSSGSQQGEQFF. The rearrangement uses TRBV5-1 and TRBJ2-1; TCRdb calls TRBD1, which cannot be checked without DNA. Looked up from germline, CDR1 is SGHRS and CDR2 is YFSETQ. This CDR3 contains 14 residues.

The V gene is TRBV29-1, the J gene TRBJ2-1; checking the TCRdb D call of TRBD1 is not possible without DNA. In germline, CDR1 is SQVTM, CDR2 ANQGSEA. The CDR3 consists of 14 residues. This CDR3 is CSVGGTASYNEQFF.

The chain is built from TRBV7-9 and TRBJ2-7; TCRdb calls TRBD1, which cannot be checked without DNA. The CDR3 loop spans 14 amino acids. Germline CDR1 is SEHNR and CDR2 is FQNEAQ (reference sequence). CDR3 region: CASRPDINSYEQYF.